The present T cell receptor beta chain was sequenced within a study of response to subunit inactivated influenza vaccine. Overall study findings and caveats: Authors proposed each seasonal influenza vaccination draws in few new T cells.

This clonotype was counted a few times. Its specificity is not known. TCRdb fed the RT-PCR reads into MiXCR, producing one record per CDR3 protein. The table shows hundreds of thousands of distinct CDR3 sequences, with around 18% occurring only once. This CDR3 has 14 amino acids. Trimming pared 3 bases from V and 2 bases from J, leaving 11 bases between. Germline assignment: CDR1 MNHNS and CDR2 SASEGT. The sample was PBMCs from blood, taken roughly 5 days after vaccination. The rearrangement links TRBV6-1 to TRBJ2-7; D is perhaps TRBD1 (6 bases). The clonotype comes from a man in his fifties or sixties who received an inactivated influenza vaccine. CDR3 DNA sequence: TGTGCCAGCAGTGAGCCTTGGGGGCCCTACGAGCAGTACTTC. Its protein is CASSEPWGPYEQYF.